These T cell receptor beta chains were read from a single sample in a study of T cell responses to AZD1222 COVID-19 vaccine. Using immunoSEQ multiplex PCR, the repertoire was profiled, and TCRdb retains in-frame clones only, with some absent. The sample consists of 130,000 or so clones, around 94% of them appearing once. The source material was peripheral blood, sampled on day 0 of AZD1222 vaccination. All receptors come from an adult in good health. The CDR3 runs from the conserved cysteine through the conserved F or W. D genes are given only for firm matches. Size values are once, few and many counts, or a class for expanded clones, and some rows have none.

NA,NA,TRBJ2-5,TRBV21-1,TGTGCCAGCCAAATCACCGGGGCCCAGGGGACCCAGTACTTC,CASQITGAQGTQYF
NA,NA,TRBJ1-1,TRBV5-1,TGCGCCAGCAGCTCCACGACAGACATGAACACTGAAGCTTTCTTT,CASSSTTDMNTEAFF
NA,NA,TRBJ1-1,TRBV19,TGTGCCAGTACCCGCAGACCGGAGAACACTGAAGCTTTCTTT,CASTRRPENTEAFF
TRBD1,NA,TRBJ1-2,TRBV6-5,TGTGCCAGCAGTAACACAGGGGGCGTTGGCTACACCTTC,CASSNTGGVGYTF
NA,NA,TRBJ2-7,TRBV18,TGTGCCAGCTCACTCGGGGGTAGCGGATCCTACGAGCAGTACTTC,CASSLGGSGSYEQYF
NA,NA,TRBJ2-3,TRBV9,TGTGCCAGCAGCGAATCCGGGATCCACACAGATACGCAGTATTTT,CASSESGIHTDTQYF
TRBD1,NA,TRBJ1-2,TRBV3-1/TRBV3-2,TGTGCCAGCAGCCAAGGTCTCGGGACAGGCAACTATGGCTACACCTTC,CASSQGLGTGNYGYTF
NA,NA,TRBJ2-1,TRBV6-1,TGTGCCAGCAGTGAAAGTCGAGATGAGCAGTTCTTC,CASSESRDEQFF
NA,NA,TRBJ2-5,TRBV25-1,TGTGCCAGCAGTGAATCCAAAAGGGGCGGGAATCAAGAGACCCAGTACTTC,CASSESKRGGNQETQYF
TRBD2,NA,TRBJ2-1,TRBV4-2,TGTGCCAGCAGCCAGGCCGTCGGGACTAGCGGGAGTAATGAGCAGTTCTTC,CASSQAVGTSGSNEQFF
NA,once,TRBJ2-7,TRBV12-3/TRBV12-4,TGTGCCAGCAGTTCTAGCACCCACGAGCAGTACTTC,CASSSSTHEQYF
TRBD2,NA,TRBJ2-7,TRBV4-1,TGCGCCAGCAGCCAAGAAAGAGGAGCGGGAGTTCCCTACGAGCAGTACTTC,CASSQERGAGVPYEQYF
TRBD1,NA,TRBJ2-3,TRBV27,TGTGCCAGCAGTTTGGGCAGGGGGCGCGGGTTGGTTAGCCGACGCACAGATACGCAGTATTTT,CASSLGRGRGLVSRRTDTQYF
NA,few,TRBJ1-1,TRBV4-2,TGTGCCAGCAGCCAAGATGAGGGCGAGGAAGCTTTCTTT,CASSQDEGEEAFF
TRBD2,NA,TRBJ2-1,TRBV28,TGTGCCAGCAGCCCTTCTAGCGGGAGCCGGAATGAGCAGTTCTTC,CASSPSSGSRNEQFF
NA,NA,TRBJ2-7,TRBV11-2,TGTGCCAGCAGCTTAGCCTACGGGGTCTACGAGCAGTACTTC,CASSLAYGVYEQYF
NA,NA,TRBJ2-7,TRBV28,TGTGCCAGCAGTTTATGGGACCCTCTGAGCGAGCAGTACTTC,CASSLWDPLSEQYF
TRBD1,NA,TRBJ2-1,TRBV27,TGTGCCGTCAGCACGGGACAGTTTTACAATGAGCAGTTCTTC,CAVSTGQFYNEQFF
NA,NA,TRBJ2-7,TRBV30,TGTGCCTGGAGCTCAGTTTACGAGCAGTACTTC,CAWSSVYEQYF
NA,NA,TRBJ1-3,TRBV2,TGTGCCAGCAGTGGGGGAGAGGACAGTGGAAACACCATATATTTT,CASSGGEDSGNTIYF
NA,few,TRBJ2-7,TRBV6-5,TGTGCCAGCAGATCCCTACAGGCCACCTACGAGCAGTACTTC,CASRSLQATYEQYF
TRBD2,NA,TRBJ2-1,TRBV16,TGTGCCAGCAGCCGCCCAAGCCTAGCGGACTACAATGAGCAGTTCTTC,CASSRPSLADYNEQFF
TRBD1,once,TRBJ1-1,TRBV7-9,TGTGCCAGCAGCCCCAGACAGGGAATGAACACTGAAGCTTTCTTT,CASSPRQGMNTEAFF
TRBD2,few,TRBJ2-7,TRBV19,TGTGCCAGTAGTTTCACTAGCGGGAGCCCCACGGAGCAGTACTTC,CASSFTSGSPTEQYF
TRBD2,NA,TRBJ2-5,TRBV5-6,TGTGCCAGCAGCTTTCTAGCGGTACAAGAGACCCAGTACTTC,CASSFLAVQETQYF
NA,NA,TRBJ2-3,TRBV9,TGTGCCAGCAGCGTAGGGGGCGCGAGCACAGATACGCAGTATTTT,CASSVGGASTDTQYF
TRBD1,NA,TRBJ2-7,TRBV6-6,TGTGCCAGCAGTCAGAGGACAGGCCCCAATATGGGGTACGAGCAGTACTTC,CASSQRTGPNMGYEQYF
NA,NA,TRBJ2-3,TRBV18,TGTGCCAGCTCACCCCCCAGCACAGATACGCAGTATTTT,CASSPPSTDTQYF
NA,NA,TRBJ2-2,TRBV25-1,TGTGCCAGCAGTGACAGGGGGGGAACCGGGGAGCTGTTTTTT,CASSDRGGTGELFF
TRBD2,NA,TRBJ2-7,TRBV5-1,TGCGCTTCTTCGGCGGGGGAGGGGCCCTACAACGAGCAGTACTTC,CASSAGEGPYNEQYF
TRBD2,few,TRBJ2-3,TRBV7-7,TGTGCCAGCAGCTTAGGAGTTAGCGGGACAGATACGCAGTATTTT,CASSLGVSGTDTQYF
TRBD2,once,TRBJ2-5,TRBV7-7,TGTGCCAGCAGCCCTCGACTAGCGGGAGGGCGAGAGACCCAGTACTTC,CASSPRLAGGRETQYF
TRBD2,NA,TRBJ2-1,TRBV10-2,TGCGCCAGCAGTGAGTGGCTAGCGGGGAATGAGCAGTTCTTC,CASSEWLAGNEQFF
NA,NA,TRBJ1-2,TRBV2,TGTGCCGGTTGGAGGGGTGGAGGCTACACCTTC,CAGWRGGGYTF